What follows are 12 T cell receptor beta chains derived from one specimen sequenced in a study of blood T cell repertoires in COVID-19 (dated by TCRdb to the early 2020s). Library preparation was by the immunoSEQ multiplex PCR assay. What TCRdb holds here is the immuneACCESS table cut down to in-frame rearrangements. Part of the clones is not present; checked against another copy, under half of the missing clones reflect an unresolved V gene, and the others are unexplained. The sample yields about 100,000 clones; about 90% were counted once. Over 7% of the sample rests with the top ten. The sequenced sample consisted of peripheral blood. Receptor source: a man between 25 and 39 years old in a cohort sampled during active COVID-19.

The sample holds a few counts of this clone. This chain links TRBV7-2 with TRBJ2-7, with D perhaps matching TRBD1 (5 bases). Germline assignment: CDR1 SGHTA and CDR2 FQGNSA. This CDR3 has 15 amino acids. Trimming shortened V by 1 base and J by 2 bases, and 12 bases separated the two germline ends. In DNA, the CDR3 is TGTGCCAGCAGCTTAGTCGATCAGGGCGCCTACGAGCAGTACTTC. It specifies CASSLVDQGAYEQYF.

The rearrangement links TRBV5-5 to TRBJ2-1; D is uncertain. The V gene lost 1 base and the J gene lost 9 bases, with 5 bases spanning the gap. Germline lookup yields CDR1 SGHKS and CDR2 YYEKEE (reference sequence). This CDR3 has 11 amino acids. CDR3 DNA sequence: TGTGCCAGCAGCTTGCGACTTGAGCAGTTCTTC. Encoded protein: CASSLRLEQFF.

The chain is built from TRBV27 and TRBJ2-3; D is unclear. This CDR3 region has 14 residues. From germline, CDR1 is MNHEY and CDR2 SMNVEV (reference sequence). Trimming took 5 bases from V and 5 from J, leaving 14 bases between them. CDR3 protein: CASSPNYERDTQYF. In DNA form, the CDR3 reads TGTGCCAGCAGTCCCAACTACGAACGAGATACGCAGTATTTT.

The V call is TRBV5-4, the J call TRBJ1-4, with 9 nucleotides matching TRBD1. The CDR3 has 17 residues. Germline CDR1 and CDR2: SGHNT and YYREEE (reference sequence). Germline trimming cut 0 bases from V and 0 bases from J; bases unmatched to any gene: 3. Here the CDR3 DNA reads TGTGCCAGCAGCTTGGGACAGGGGGTTGCAACTAATGAAAAACTGTTTTTT. Its protein is CASSLGQGVATNEKLFF. Supplemented by reference TRBV5-4 and TRBJ1-4, the full variable domain reads ETGVTQSPTHLIKTRGQQVTLRCSSQSGHNTVSWYQQALGQGPQFIFQYYREEENGRGNFPPRFSGLQFPNYSSELNVNALELDDSALYLCASSLGQGVATNEKLFFGSGTQLSVL.

This chain joins TRBV6-5 and TRBJ2-2; D gene unclear. CDR1 is MNHEY, CDR2 SVGAGI, per germline. The CDR3 runs 12 residues. The V end lost 8 bases, the J end lost 5 bases, and 9 bases lay between the germline ends. The CDR3 sequence: CASARSTGELFF. The CDR3 region has the DNA TGTGCCAGCGCCAGGTCAACCGGGGAGCTGTTTTTT.

The chain is built from TRBV11-3 and TRBJ1-5; 12 bases are a match to TRBD1. CDR3 length: 17 residues. V was pared by 5 bases and J by 4 bases, with 9 bases of the junction left unmatched. CDR1 and CDR2 (germline): SGHNT, YENEEA. The CDR3 region has the DNA TGTGCCAGCAGCCAAATCAGGGACAGGGGGCGTAATCAGCCCCAGCATTTT. This translates into CASSQIRDRGRNQPQHF.

Only a few counts were recorded for this clone. CDR3 sequence: CASSMQGVGLDEQFF. CDR3 in DNA: TGTGCCAGCTCAATGCAGGGTGTGGGTTTAGATGAGCAGTTCTTC. V is TRBV18 and J is TRBJ2-1, with D possibly being TRBD1 (5 bases). V was pared by 5 bases and J by 8 bases, with 19 bases between. CDR3 size: 15 residues. Germline assignment: CDR1 KGHSH and CDR2 LQKENI.

This clone was seen a single time. The chain employs TRBV5-4 and TRBJ2-1; a possible D gene is TRBD2 (6 bases). The V and J ends lost 7 bases and 1 base respectively, with 15 bases between them. The CDR3 extends over 15 amino acids. Germline V gives CDR1 SGHNT, CDR2 YYREEE (reference sequence). In DNA form, the CDR3 reads TGTGCCAGCCGGTTGATGGGGGGATCCTACAATGAGCAGTTCTTC. As protein: CASRLMGGSYNEQFF.

The chain combines TRBV3-1 (or the pseudogene TRBV3-2) with TRBJ1-5; D gene uncertain. The V end was cut by 0 bases, the J end by 7 bases, with 4 bases between. Germline V gene sequence: CDR1 LGHDT, CDR2 YNNKEL (reference sequence). The CDR3 totals 12 residues. The CDR3 is CASSQDQQPQHF. CDR3 sequence (DNA): TGTGCCAGCAGCCAAGATCAACAGCCCCAGCATTTT.

The gene calls are TRBV11-3 and TRBJ2-1; TRBD2 matches at 9 bases. The germline gives CDR1 SGHNT, CDR2 YENEEA. The CDR3 consists of 16 residues. V lost 4 bases and J lost 2; bases outside the gene matches: 6. The CDR3 sequence is CASSSGQRGAYNEQFF. The DNA for the CDR3 is TGTGCCAGCAGCTCAGGCCAGCGGGGGGCCTACAATGAGCAGTTCTTC.

This chain links TRBV5-1 with TRBJ2-4; a possible D gene is TRBD1 (6 bases). CDR3 length: 13 amino acids. The ends were cut back, 5 bases at V and 6 bases at J, with 12 bases in the middle. The germline V gene encodes CDR1 SGHRS and CDR2 YFSETQ. CDR3 protein: CASRPDSGNIQYF. CDR3 nucleotide sequence: TGCGCCAGCAGGCCGGACAGTGGAAACATTCAGTACTTC.

This clone was observed a single time. This chain connects TRBV7-2 to TRBJ1-1; unclear D gene. Germline loops: CDR1 SGHTA, CDR2 FQGNSA. Trimming stripped 5 bases from V and 3 bases from J, with 16 bases between. The CDR3 length is 15 residues. The CDR3 loop reads CASSPPPRADTEAFF. In DNA form, the CDR3 reads TGTGCCAGCAGCCCACCCCCGCGGGCGGACACTGAAGCTTTCTTT. The full variable domain, with the rest looked up from reference TRBV7-2 and TRBJ1-1, is GAGVSQSPSNKVTEKGKDVELRCDPISGHTALYWYRQSLGQGLEFLIYFQGNSAPDKSGLPSDRFSAERTGGSVSTLTIQRTQQEDSAVYLCASSPPPRADTEAFFGQGTRLTVV.